These 4 T cell receptor beta chains share one sample of origin, sequenced in a study of cytomegalovirus exposure and HLA in healthy donors (TCRdb year 2017). The library was obtained by the immunoSEQ multiplex PCR assay. For the multiplex PCR, a mixture combining 60 forward primers for TCR Vbeta segments and 13 reverse primers for TCR Jbeta segments was used. TCRdb limited this immuneACCESS table to in-frame rearrangements with V and J called. A share of clones is missing; checked studies link under half to unresolved V genes, and the rest is unexplained. This sample gives 130,000 or so clones in total; roughly 87% of them show up just once. Roughly 1.5% of the sample comes from the top ten. The sample comprised PBMCs. These receptors all stem from a woman aged 18-29 years in good health and CMV-seronegative.

This clone was seen a single time. The chain recombines TRBV5-1 with TRBJ2-1, with 8 bases matching TRBD2. CDR1 is SGHRS, CDR2 YFSETQ, per germline. The CDR3 sequence is 15 residues long. Unmatched junction bases numbered 7, after V lost 4 bases and J lost 4 bases. The CDR3 DNA is TGCGCCAGCAGCGGCGGTACTAGCGGTTACAATGAGCAGTTCTTC. Its translation: CASSGGTSGYNEQFF. The full variable domain, rest sourced from reference TRBV5-1 and TRBJ2-1, is KAGVTQTPRYLIKTRGQQVTLSCSPISGHRSVSWYQQTPGQGLQFLFEYFSETQRNKGNFPGRFSGRQFSNSRSEMNVSTLELGDSALYLCASSGGTSGYNEQFFGPGTRLTVL.

This chain connects TRBV15 to TRBJ1-4, with D maybe TRBD1 (5 bases). The CDR3 is 17 amino acids. CDR1 is LNHNV, CDR2 YYDKDF, per germline (reference sequence). The germline V and J ends were trimmed by 0 bases and 4 bases, with 15 bases remaining between them. The CDR3 bases are TGTGCCACCAGCAGAGATAGCGGAAGGGGAGGTAATGAAAAACTGTTTTTT. Translated: CATSRDSGRGGNEKLFF. Complete variable domain (other parts from reference TRBV15 and TRBJ1-4): DAMVIQNPRYQVTQFGKPVTLSCSQTLNHNVMYWYQQKSSQAPKLLFHYYDKDFNNEADTPDNFQSRRPNTSFCFLDIRSPGLGDTAMYLCATSRDSGRGGNEKLFFGSGTQLSVL.

By sample share, this clone is medium-sized (0.01 to 0.1%). This specimen includes other DNA sequences encoding the same CDR3. The chain carries TRBV6-6 and TRBJ2-7; tentative D call: TRBD2 (5 bases). The V gene lost 6 bases and the J gene lost 2 bases, with 14 bases spanning the gap. Germline values: CDR1 MNHNY, CDR2 SVGAGI (reference sequence). The CDR3 sequence is 14 residues long. The CDR3 loop is CASSLAGQAYEQYF. The CDR3 nucleotides read TGTGCCAGCAGCCTAGCCGGGCAGGCCTACGAGCAGTACTTC.

This clone has just one count. At one boundary the junction diverges from the germline segment, which might be a read error. The V and J genes are TRBV5-1 and TRBJ2-4, with TRBD1 matching over 7 bases. Germline assignment: CDR1 SGHRS and CDR2 YFSETQ. CDR3 length equals 16 residues. CDR3 nucleotides: TGCGCCAGCAGCGCGGACAGGCCCCTAGCCAAAAACAGTCAGTACTTC. Translation: CASSADRPLAKNSQYF.